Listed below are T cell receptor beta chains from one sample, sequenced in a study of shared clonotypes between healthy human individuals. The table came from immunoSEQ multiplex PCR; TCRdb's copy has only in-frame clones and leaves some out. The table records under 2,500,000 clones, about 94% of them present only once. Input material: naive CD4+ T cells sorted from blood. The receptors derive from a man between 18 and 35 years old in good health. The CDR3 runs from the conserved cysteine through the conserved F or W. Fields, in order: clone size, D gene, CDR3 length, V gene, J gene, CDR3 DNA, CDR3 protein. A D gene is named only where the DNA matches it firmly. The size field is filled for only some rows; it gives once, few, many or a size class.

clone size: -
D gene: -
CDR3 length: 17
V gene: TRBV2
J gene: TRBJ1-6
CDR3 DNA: TGTGCCAGCAGTGAAGGAGGACAGAGCTCCTATAATTCACCCCTCCACTTT
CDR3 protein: CASSEGGQSSYNSPLHF

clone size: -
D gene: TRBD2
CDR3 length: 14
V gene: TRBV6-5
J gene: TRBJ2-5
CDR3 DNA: TGTGCCAGCAGTTACCGGACTAGCACGGAGACCCAGTACTTC
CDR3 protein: CASSYRTSTETQYF

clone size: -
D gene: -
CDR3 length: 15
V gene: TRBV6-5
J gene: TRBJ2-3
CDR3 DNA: TGTGCCAGCAGTTACTTAGCACCGAACACAGATACGCAGTATTTT
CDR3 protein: CASSYLAPNTDTQYF

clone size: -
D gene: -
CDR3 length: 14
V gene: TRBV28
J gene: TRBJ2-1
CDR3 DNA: TGTGCCAGCAGTTTGAACGGAGGATCCAGTGAGCAGTTCTTC
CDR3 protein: CASSLNGGSSEQFF

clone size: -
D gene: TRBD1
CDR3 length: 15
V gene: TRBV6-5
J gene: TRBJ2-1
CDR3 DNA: TGTGCCAGCAGCTCGGGACAGTTCCAACACAGTGAGCAGTTCTTC
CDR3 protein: CASSSGQFQHSEQFF

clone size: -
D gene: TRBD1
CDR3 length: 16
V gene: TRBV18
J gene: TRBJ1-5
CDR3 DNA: TGTGCCAGCTCACCATTGGGACAGCTTAGCAATCAGCCCCAGCATTTT
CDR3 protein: CASSPLGQLSNQPQHF

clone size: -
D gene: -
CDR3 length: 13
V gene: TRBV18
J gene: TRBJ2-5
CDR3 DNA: TGTGCCAGCTCACCAGGGACTCAAGAGACCCAGTACTTC
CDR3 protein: CASSPGTQETQYF

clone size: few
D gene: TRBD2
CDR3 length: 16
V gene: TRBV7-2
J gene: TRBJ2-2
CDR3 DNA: TGTGCCAGCAGCTTAGGACTAGCGGGAGCGATCGGGGAGCTGTTTTTT
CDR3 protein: CASSLGLAGAIGELFF

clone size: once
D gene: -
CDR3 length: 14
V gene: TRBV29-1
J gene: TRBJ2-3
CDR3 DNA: TGCAGCGTTGAAAATAGCGGACACACAGATACGCAGTATTTT
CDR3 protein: CSVENSGHTDTQYF

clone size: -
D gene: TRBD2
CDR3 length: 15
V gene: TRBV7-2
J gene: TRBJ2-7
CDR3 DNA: TGTGCCAGCAGCTTTACGGGACTAGCGAATTACGAGCAGTACTTC
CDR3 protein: CASSFTGLANYEQYF

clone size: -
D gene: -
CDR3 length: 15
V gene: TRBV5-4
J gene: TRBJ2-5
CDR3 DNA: TGTGCCAGCAGGCGGTCGCCGGAGAGGCAAGAGACCCAGTACTTC
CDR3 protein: CASRRSPERQETQYF

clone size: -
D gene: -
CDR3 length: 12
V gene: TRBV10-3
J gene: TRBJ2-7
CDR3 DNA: TGTGCCGCCGGTGGGGATTTCAACGAGCAGTACTTC
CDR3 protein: CAAGGDFNEQYF

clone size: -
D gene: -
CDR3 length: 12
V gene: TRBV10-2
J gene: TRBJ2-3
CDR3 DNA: TGCGCCACCTATATCCCAACAGATACGCAGTATTTT
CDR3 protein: CATYIPTDTQYF

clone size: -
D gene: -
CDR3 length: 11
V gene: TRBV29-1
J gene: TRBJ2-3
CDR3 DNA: TGCAGCGTTGTACAGACAGATACGCAGTATTTT
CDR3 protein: CSVVQTDTQYF

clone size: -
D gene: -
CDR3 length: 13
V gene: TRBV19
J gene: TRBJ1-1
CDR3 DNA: TGTGCCAGTAGTACAGGAAAGAACACTGAAGCTTTCTTT
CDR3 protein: CASSTGKNTEAFF

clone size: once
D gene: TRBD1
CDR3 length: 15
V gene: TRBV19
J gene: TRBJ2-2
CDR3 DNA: TGTGCCAGTAGCACAGGGGGAGCGAACACCGGGGAGCTGTTTTTT
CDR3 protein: CASSTGGANTGELFF